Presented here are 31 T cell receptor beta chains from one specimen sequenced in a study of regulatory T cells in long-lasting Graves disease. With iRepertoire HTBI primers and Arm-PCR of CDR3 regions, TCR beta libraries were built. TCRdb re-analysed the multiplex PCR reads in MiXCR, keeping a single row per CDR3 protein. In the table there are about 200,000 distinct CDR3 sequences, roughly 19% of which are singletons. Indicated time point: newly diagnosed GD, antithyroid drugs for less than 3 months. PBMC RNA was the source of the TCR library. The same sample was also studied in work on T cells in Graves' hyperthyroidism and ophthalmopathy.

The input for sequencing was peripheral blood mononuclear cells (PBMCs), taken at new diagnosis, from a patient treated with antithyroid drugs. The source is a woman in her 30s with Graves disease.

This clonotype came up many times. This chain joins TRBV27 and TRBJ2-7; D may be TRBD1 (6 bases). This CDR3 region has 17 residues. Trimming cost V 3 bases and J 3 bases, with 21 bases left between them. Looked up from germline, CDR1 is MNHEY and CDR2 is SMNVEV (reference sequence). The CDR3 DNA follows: TGTGCCAGCAGTTTCGGAGACCACCGGGACACAATCTACGAGCAGTACTTC. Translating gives CASSFGDHRDTIYEQYF.

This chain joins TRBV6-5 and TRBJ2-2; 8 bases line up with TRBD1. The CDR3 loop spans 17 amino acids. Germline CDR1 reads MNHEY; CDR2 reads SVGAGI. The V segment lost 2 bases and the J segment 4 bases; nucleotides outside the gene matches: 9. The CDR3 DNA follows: TGTGCCAGCAGTTACCGGACAGGGTTGTATGGCACCGGGGAGCTGTTTTTT. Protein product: CASSYRTGLYGTGELFF.

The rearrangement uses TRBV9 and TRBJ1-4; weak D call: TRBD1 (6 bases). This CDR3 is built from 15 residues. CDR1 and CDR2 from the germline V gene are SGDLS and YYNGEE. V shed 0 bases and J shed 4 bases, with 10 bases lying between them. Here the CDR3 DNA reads TGTGCCAGCAGCGTAGCTGGCAGGGGTAATGAAAAACTGTTTTTT. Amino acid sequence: CASSVAGRGNEKLFF.

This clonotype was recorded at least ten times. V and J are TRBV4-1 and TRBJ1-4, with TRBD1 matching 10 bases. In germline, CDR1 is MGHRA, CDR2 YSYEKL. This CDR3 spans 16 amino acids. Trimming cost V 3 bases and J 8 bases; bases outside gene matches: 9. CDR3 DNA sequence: TGCGCCAGCAGCCAGGAAGGGACAGGGGATGGGGAAAAACTGTTTTTT. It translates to CASSQEGTGDGEKLFF.

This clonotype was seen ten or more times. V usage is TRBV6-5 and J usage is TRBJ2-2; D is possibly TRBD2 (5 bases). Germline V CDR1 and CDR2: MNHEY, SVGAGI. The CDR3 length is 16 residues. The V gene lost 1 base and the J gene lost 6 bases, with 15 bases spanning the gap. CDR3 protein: CASSYLRAPGSGELFF. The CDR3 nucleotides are TGTGCCAGCAGTTACTTGAGGGCTCCGGGGTCCGGGGAGCTGTTTTTT.

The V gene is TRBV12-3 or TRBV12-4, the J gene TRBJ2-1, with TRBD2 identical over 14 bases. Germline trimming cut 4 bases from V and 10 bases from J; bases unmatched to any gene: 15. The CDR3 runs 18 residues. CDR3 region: CASSSMGTSGGRGGEQFF. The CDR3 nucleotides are TGTGCCAGCAGTTCCATGGGGACTAGCGGGGGTCGAGGGGGGGAGCAGTTCTTC.

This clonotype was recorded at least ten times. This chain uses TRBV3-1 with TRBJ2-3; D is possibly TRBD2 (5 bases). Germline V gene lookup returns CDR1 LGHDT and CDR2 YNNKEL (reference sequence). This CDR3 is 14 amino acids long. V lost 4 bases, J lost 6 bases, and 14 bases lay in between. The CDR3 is CASSRRTGRDTQYF. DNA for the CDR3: TGTGCCAGCAGCCGTCGGACTGGGCGGGATACGCAGTATTTT.

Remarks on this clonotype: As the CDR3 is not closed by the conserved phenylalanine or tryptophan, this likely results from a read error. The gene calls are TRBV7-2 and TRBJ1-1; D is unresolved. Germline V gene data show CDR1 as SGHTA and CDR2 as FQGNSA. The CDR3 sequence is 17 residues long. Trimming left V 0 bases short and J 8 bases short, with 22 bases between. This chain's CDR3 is CASSLARSGRGRTEAFI. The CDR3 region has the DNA TGTGCCAGCAGCTTAGCTCGGTCGGGCAGAGGAAGGACCGAAGCTTTCATT.

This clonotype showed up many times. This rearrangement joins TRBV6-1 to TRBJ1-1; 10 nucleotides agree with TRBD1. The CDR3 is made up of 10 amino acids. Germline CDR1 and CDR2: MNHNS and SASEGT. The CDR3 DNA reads TGTGTCGCAGGGACAGGGGTAGCTTTCTTT. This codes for CVAGTGVAFF.

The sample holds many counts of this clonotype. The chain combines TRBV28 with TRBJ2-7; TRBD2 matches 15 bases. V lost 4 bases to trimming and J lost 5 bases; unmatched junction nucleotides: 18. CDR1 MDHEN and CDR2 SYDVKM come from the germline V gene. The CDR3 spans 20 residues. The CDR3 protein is CASSSRPWTSGRVEKDEQYF. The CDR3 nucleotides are TGTGCCAGCAGTTCCAGGCCATGGACTAGCGGGAGGGTTGAGAAGGACGAGCAGTACTTC.

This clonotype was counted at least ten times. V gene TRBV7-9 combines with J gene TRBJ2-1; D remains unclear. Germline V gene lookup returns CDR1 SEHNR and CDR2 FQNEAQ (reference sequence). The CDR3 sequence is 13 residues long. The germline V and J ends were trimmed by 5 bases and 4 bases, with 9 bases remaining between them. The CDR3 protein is CASSPESYNEQFF. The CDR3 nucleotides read TGTGCCAGCAGCCCCGAGAGTTACAATGAGCAGTTCTTC.

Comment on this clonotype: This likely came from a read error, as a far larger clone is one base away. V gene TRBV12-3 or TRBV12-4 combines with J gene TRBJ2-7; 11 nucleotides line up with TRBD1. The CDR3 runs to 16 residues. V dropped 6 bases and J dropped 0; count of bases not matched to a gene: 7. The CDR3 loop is CASRPAGQGASYEQYF. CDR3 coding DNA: TGTGCCAGCAGACCCGCCGGACAGGGGGCCTCCTACGAGCAGTACTTC.

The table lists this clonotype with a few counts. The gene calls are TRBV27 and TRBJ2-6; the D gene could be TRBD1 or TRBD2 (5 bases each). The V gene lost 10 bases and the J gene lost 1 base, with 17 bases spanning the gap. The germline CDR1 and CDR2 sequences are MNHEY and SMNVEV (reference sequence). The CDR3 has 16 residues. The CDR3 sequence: CATRRDGVSGANVLTF. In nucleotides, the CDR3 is TGTGCCACCCGACGGGACGGTGTGTCTGGGGCCAACGTCCTGACTTTC.

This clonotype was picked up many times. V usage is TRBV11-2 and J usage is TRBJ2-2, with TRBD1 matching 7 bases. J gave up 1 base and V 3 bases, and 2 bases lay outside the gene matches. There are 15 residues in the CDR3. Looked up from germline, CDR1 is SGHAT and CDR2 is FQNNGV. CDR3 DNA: TGTGCCAGCAGCTTTGGACAGGAGAACACCGGGGAGCTGTTTTTT. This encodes CASSFGQENTGELFF.

CDR3 sequence: CASSKQEMNTEAFF. In nucleotides, the CDR3 is TGTGCCAGCTCCAAACAGGAAATGAACACTGAAGCTTTCTTT. This rearrangement joins TRBV18 to TRBJ1-1; possibly TRBD1 for D (5 bases). V lost 6 bases and J lost 0, with 11 bases in between. The CDR3 totals 14 residues. CDR1 is KGHSH and CDR2 is LQKENI in the germline V gene.

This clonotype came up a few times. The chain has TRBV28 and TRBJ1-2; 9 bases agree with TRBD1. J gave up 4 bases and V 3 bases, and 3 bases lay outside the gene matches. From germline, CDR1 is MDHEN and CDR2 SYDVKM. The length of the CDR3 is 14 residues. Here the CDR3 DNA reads TGTGCCAGCAGTTTGGACAGGGGAGGCTATGGCTACACCTTC. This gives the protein CASSLDRGGYGYTF.

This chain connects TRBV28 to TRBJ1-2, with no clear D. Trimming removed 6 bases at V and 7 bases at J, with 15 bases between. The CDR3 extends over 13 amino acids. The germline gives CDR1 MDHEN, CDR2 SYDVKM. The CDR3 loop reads CASSPGDIGGYTF. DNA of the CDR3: TGTGCCAGCAGCCCCGGAGACATAGGTGGCTACACCTTC.

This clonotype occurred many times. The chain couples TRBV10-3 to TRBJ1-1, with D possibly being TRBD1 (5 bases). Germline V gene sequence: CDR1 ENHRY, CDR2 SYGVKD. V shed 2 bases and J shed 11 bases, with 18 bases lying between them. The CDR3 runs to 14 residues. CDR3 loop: CAISETPSTGEAFF. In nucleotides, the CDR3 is TGTGCCATCAGTGAGACCCCTTCGACGGGGGAGGCTTTCTTT.

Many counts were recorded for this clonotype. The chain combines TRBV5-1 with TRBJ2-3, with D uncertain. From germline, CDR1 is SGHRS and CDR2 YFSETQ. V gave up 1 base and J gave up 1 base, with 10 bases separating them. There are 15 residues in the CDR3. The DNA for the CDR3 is TGCGCCAGCAGCTTGAGGTCTCAGGGCACAGATACGCAGTATTTT. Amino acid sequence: CASSLRSQGTDTQYF.

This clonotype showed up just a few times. DNA for the CDR3: TGTGCCAGCAGTTTAAGTAGCGGAGCCCTCAGTGAGCAGTTCTTC. Its protein is CASSLSSGALSEQFF. The chain combines TRBV28 with TRBJ2-1; weak D call: TRBD2 (6 bases). Deletions cut 2 bases from V and 9 bases from J, with 17 bases between. Germline values: CDR1 MDHEN, CDR2 SYDVKM. CDR3 size: 15 residues.

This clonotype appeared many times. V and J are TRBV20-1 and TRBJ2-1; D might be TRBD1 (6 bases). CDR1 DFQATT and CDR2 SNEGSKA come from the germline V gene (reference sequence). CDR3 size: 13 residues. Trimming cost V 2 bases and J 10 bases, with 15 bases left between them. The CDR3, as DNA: TGCAGTGCTAGACTCCAGGGGCCTATAGAGCAGTTCTTC. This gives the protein CSARLQGPIEQFF.

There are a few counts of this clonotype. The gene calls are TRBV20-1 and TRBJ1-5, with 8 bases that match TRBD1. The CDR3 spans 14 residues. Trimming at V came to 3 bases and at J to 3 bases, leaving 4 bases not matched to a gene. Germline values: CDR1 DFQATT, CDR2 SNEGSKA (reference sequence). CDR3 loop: CSASGQGPNQPQHF. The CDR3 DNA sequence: TGCAGTGCTAGCGGACAGGGCCCCAATCAGCCCCAGCATTTT.

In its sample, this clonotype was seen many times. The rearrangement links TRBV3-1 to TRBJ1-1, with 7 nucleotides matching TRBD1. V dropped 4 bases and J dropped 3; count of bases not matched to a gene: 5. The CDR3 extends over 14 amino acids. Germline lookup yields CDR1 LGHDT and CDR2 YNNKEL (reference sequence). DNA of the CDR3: TGTGCCAGCAGCCCCCTAGACAGGGACACTGAAGCTTTCTTT. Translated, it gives CASSPLDRDTEAFF.

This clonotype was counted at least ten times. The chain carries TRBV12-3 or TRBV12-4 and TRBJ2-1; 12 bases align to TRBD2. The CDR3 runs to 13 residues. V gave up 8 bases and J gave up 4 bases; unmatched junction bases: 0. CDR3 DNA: TGTGCCAGCGGACTAGCGGGGTACAATGAGCAGTTCTTC. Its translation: CASGLAGYNEQFF.

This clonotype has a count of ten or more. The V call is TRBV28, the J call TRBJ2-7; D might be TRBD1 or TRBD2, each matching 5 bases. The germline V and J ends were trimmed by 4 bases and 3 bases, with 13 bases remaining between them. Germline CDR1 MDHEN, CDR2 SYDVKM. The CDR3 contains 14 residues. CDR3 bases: TGTGCCAGCAGTTCGAGAAGAGGGGTCTACGAGCAGTACTTC. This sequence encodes CASSSRRGVYEQYF.

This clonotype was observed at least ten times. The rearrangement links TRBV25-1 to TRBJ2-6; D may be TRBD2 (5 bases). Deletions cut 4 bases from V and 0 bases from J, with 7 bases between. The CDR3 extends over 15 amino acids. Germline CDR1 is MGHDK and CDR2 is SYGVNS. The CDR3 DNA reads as TGTGCCAGCAGTGTGAGGGTCTCTGGGGCCAACGTCCTGACTTTC. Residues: CASSVRVSGANVLTF. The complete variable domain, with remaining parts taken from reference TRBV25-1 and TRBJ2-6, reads EADIYQTPRYLVIGTGKKITLECSQTMGHDKMYWYQQDPGMELHLIHYSYGVNSTEKGDLSSESTVSRIRTEHFPLTLESARPSHTSQYLCASSVRVSGANVLTFGAGSRLTVL.

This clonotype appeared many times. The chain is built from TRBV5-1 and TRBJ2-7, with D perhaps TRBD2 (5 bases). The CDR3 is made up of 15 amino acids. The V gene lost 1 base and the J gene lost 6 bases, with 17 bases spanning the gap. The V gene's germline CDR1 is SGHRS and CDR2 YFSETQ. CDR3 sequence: CASSLRSSPRGEQYF. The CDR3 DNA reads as TGCGCCAGCAGCTTGCGGAGCTCCCCTCGGGGCGAGCAGTACTTC.

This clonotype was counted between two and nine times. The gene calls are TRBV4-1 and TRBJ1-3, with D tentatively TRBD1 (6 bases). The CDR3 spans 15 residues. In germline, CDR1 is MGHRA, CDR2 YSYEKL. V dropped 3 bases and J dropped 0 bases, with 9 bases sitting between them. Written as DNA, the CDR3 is TGCGCCAGCAGCCACGGACAGTTCTCTGGAAACACCATATATTTT. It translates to CASSHGQFSGNTIYF.

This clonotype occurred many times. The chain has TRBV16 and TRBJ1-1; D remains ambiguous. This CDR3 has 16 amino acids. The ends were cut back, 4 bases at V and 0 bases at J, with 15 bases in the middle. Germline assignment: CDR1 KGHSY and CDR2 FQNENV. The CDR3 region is CASSPGRSPLNTEAFF. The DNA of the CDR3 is TGTGCCAGCAGCCCCGGACGGTCGCCACTGAACACTGAAGCTTTCTTT.

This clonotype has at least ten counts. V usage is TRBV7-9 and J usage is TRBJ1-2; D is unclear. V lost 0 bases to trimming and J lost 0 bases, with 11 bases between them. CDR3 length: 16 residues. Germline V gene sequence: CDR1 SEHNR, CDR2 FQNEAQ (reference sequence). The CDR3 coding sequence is TGTGCCAGCAGCTTAGCGGCGGGGAATTCTAACTATGGCTACACCTTC. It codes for CASSLAAGNSNYGYTF.

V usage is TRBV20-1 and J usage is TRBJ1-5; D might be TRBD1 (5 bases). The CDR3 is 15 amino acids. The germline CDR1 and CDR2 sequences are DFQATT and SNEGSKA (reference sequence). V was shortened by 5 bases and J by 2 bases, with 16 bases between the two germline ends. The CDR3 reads CSAQVGDYGNQPQHF. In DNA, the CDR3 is TGCAGTGCTCAGGTCGGGGACTACGGCAATCAGCCCCAGCATTTT.